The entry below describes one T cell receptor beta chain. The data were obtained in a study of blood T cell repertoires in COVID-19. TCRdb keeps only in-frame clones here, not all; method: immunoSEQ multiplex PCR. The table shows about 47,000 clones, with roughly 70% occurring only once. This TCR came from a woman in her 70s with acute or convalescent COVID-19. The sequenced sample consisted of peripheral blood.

Here the CDR3 reads CASTPGLAVGGIEQFF. CDR3 sequence (DNA): TGTGCCAGCACGCCCGGGCTAGCGGTGGGAGGTATTGAGCAGTTCTTC. The chain combines TRBV27 with TRBJ2-1, with 7 nucleotides matching TRBD2. CDR1 MNHEY and CDR2 SMNVEV come from the germline V gene (reference sequence). V lost 7 bases, J lost 9 bases, and 18 bases stayed unmatched. The CDR3 runs 16 residues.